This T cell receptor (beta chain) was sequenced during a study of shared clonotypes between healthy human individuals (dated by TCRdb to the early 2020s). Context from the whole study: A couple of women and a few men aged 18 to 49 years were included in the cohort. To estimate repertoire size and how much clonotypes are shared between individuals, the study performed deep sequencing of blood TCR repertoires from about five healthy adults. Leukapheresis yielded between about 0.85 and 9 billion PBMCs per donor. To increase sequencing depth and limit assay-specific biases, different laboratories used diverse techniques to prepare libraries and sequence TCR repertoires.

Healthy HIV-negative adults with no recently reported acute infections or vaccinations were included as donors. Only Caucasian adults living in Nashville, Tennessee, USA were represented among the donors. For unsorted samples, approximately 84 million PBMCs were counted, and genomic DNA was extracted using the QIAamp DNA Blood Mini kit. After blood collection by leukapheresis, PBMCs were isolated using Ficoll-Histopaque density gradient centrifugation and then cryopreserved in the vapor phase of liquid nitrogen. Summary of the overall study and its limitations: Pairwise subsampling led to the expectation that sequencing depth would affect the degree of clonotype sharing among donors. Because the study included a small number of donors, the genetic and exposure-history diversity represented was limited. Sampling was restricted to blood, and TCR repertoires in tissue are likely to differ from TCR repertoires in blood.

Using the deep immunoSEQ assay, multiplex PCR amplified TCR CDR3 regions from genomic DNA. Extracted genomic DNA from each cell subset was spread evenly across all wells of several immunoSEQ 96-well plates, with each plate serving as a replicate. For unsorted PBMC, each replicate PCR was loaded with roughly 0.3 ug genomic DNA, equivalent to 25,000 to 35,000 T cell genomes. Unsorted PBMC genomic DNA was sequenced across ten immunoSEQ deep assay plates. Purified libraries were quantified with a Qubit 3.0 fluorometer, sized on a Bioanalyzer 2100, and re-quantified with the KAPA Library Quantification kit. A separate single-read 150-cycle Illumina NextSeq 550 flow cell was used to sequence each immunoSEQ 96-well plate. As for how the authors treated the data: Because the immunoSEQ output held only junctional sequences and lacked quality scores, the filtering could not match the filtering applied to full-length reads. Sequences were annotated with PyIR, a Python wrapper for IgBLAST v1.9, using IMGT germline references to assign V/J genes and CDR3. Reads were removed for weak V/J assignments (E-value above 1e-6), missing CDR3, stop codons, out-of-frame junctions, or ambiguous translated residues. V3J clonotypes were defined as sequences sharing the same inferred V gene, J gene, and CDR3 amino acid sequence. The percentage overlap between two repertoires was calculated by dividing the number of shared unique clonotypes by the size of the smaller repertoire. Three approaches were used to assess repertoire richness: RTK rarefaction, the Chao1 estimator, and Recon v2.1 estimates of unobserved clonotypes. What TCRdb holds here is the immuneACCESS table cut down to in-frame rearrangements. Part of the clones is not present; checked against another copy, under half of the missing clones reflect an unresolved V gene, and the others are unexplained. V and J calls and clone size come straight from that table; D and trimming were deduced from the DNA. This sample holds about 480,000 clones; more than 65% were observed only once. The ten largest clones take up 10% to 15% of the sample.

Points on this clone: No cognate antigen has been identified for it. One base away there is no much larger clone; base qualities are not given. Distinct nucleotide sequences in the sample also encode this CDR3.

Reading from cysteine to phenylalanine, the CDR3 counts 16 amino acids. The DNA shown is the 48-base CDR3, in frame from base 1. CDR1 KGHSH and CDR2 LQKENI are derived from the germline V gene. Trimming removed 3 bases from V and 0 bases from J; the gene matches leave 5 bases unexplained. The receptor was isolated from a woman between 40 and 55 years old in good health. Some clones in this sample may be carry-over from other donors' samples. Sequencing used PBMCs. The rearranged segments are TRBV18 and TRBJ2-3, and 8 junction bases match TRBD2. CDR3 region: CASSPGTSGSTDTQYF. The nucleotide sequence reads TGTGCCAGCTCACCTGGGACTAGTGGAAGCACAGATACGCAGTATTTT.